The rows below give T cell receptor beta chains drawn from one sample of a study of siplizumab effects on memory and regulatory T cells. Some clones are missing from TCRdb's copy, which holds only in-frame ones; the method was immunoSEQ multiplex PCR. The repertoire holds 100,000 or so clones, around 90% seen once, with 12% in the top ten. The source material was non-Treg CD4+ T cells sorted from blood. These receptors originate from a human donor in good health. Both conserved end residues are part of each CDR3. Each record gives: CDR3 length, V gene, clone size, J gene, D gene, CDR3 DNA, CDR3 protein. The D gene is left open where the match is weak. The size of a clone is reported for some rows only, either as once, few or many, or as a class for expanded clones.

length: 14
V: TRBV11-3
size: .
J: TRBJ2-2
D: .
DNA: TGTGCCAGCAGCTTAGACCAAAACACCGGGGAGCTGTTTTTT
CDR3: CASSLDQNTGELFF

length: 12
V: TRBV9
size: .
J: TRBJ1-6
D: .
DNA: TGTGCCAGCAGCCCAAGTAATTCACCCCTCCACTTT
CDR3: CASSPSNSPLHF

length: 15
V: TRBV11-3
size: once
J: TRBJ2-7
D: TRBD1
DNA: TGTGCCAGCAGCCTTTTTTCGACAGGGGGCTACGAGCAGTACTTC
CDR3: CASSLFSTGGYEQYF

length: 12
V: TRBV7-3
size: .
J: TRBJ2-1
D: .
DNA: TGTGCCAGCAGCTTATTAAGGGATGAGCAGTTCTTC
CDR3: CASSLLRDEQFF

length: 14
V: TRBV4-1
size: .
J: TRBJ2-7
D: .
DNA: TGCGCCAGCAGCCCATACTACGGGGCTTACGAGCAGTACTTC
CDR3: CASSPYYGAYEQYF

length: 13
V: TRBV7-2
size: .
J: TRBJ2-2
D: .
DNA: TGTGCCAGCAGCTCCCAGGGCTCCGGGGAGCTGTTTTTT
CDR3: CASSSQGSGELFF

length: 14
V: TRBV11-3
size: .
J: TRBJ1-1
D: TRBD1
DNA: TGTGCCAGCAGCCCGGGGACAGAGAACACTGAAGCTTTCTTT
CDR3: CASSPGTENTEAFF

length: 13
V: TRBV4-3
size: .
J: TRBJ1-3
D: .
DNA: TGCGCCAGCAGCCGAATTTCAGGAAACACCATATATTTT
CDR3: CASSRISGNTIYF

length: 16
V: TRBV5-4
size: .
J: TRBJ2-3
D: TRBD2
DNA: TGTGCCAGCAGCTTGGGACTAGCGGGAAATACAGATACGCAGTATTTT
CDR3: CASSLGLAGNTDTQYF

length: 14
V: TRBV7-3
size: .
J: TRBJ2-2
D: .
DNA: TGTGCCAGCAGCTTAGGGCCTTACACCGGGGAGCTGTTTTTT
CDR3: CASSLGPYTGELFF

length: 15
V: TRBV11-3
size: .
J: TRBJ2-2
D: .
DNA: TGTGCCAGCAGCCCTCAAACCGCCGGGACCGGGGAGCTGTTTTTT
CDR3: CASSPQTAGTGELFF

length: 15
V: TRBV18
size: .
J: TRBJ2-1
D: TRBD1
DNA: TGTGCCAGCTCACCACCATGGGACAGGCACAATGAGCAGTTCTTC
CDR3: CASSPPWDRHNEQFF

length: 12
V: TRBV6-5
size: .
J: TRBJ1-1
D: .
DNA: TGTGCCAGCAGTCCGGGGAGACTTGAAGCTTTCTTT
CDR3: CASSPGRLEAFF

length: 13
V: TRBV18
size: once
J: TRBJ1-1
D: .
DNA: TGTGCCAGCTCATCCCCGGGTGGACGGGGTGCTTTCTTT
CDR3: CASSSPGGRGAFF

length: 14
V: TRBV15
size: .
J: TRBJ2-7
D: TRBD2
DNA: TGTGCCACCAGCGGAGCGGGAGGGCCGTCCGAGCAGTACTTC
CDR3: CATSGAGGPSEQYF

length: 12
V: TRBV9
size: .
J: TRBJ2-3
D: .
DNA: TGTGCCAGCAGCGCGTGGACAGATACGCAGTATTTT
CDR3: CASSAWTDTQYF